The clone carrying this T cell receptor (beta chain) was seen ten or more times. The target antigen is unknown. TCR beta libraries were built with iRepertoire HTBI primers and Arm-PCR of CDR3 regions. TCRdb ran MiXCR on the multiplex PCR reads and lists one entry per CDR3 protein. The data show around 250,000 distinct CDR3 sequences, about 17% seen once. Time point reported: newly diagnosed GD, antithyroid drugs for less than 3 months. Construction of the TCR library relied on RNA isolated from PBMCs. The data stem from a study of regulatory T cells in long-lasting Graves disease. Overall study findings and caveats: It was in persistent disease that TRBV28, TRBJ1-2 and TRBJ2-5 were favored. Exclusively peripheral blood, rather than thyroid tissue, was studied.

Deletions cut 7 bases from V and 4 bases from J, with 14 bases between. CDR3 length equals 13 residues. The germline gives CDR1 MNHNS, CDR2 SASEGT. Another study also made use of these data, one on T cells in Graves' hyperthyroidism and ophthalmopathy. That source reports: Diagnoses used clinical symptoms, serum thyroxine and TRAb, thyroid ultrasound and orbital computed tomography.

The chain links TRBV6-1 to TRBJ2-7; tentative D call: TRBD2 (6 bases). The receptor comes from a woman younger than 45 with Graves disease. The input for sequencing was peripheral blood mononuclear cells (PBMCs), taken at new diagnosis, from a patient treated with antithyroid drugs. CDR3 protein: CASTRGAEYEQYF. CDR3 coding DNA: TGTGCCAGCACTCGCGGGGCCGAGTACGAGCAGTACTTC.